Each of the 22 T cell receptor beta chains below was sequenced from the same sample in a study of beta chain features in type 1 diabetes. Investigators reverse transcribed all isolated RNA, so they sequenced expressed TCRB transcripts. The repertoire was sequenced with immunoSEQ multiplex PCR; TCRdb's copy has only in-frame clones and lacks some. Of over 500,000 clones listed, about 16% were seen once; the top ten hold approximately 0.087%. The source material was naive CD4+ T cells from blood. Receptor source: a man aged 18-30 years in good health.

The chain is built from TRBV4-3 and TRBJ1-4, with D maybe TRBD1 (5 bases). The CDR3 is 13 amino acids. Trimming stripped 0 bases from V and 11 bases from J, with 10 bases between. Germline V CDR1 and CDR2: LGHNA, YSLEER. CDR3 bases: TGCGCCAGCAGCCAAGATAGGGACCGGAAACTGTTTTTT. Translated: CASSQDRDRKLFF.

This chain joins TRBV7-2 and TRBJ2-1; D ambiguous. Trimming took 5 bases from V and 5 from J, leaving 4 bases between them. CDR1 and CDR2 from the germline V gene are SGHTA and FQGNSA. The CDR3 length is 11 residues. DNA for the CDR3: TGTGCCAGCAGCCTGAACAATGAGCAGTTCTTC. This codes for CASSLNNEQFF.

This clone was found a few times. The chain couples TRBV11-2 to TRBJ1-5; the D is unclear. Germline V lookup: CDR1 SGHAT, CDR2 FQNNGV. CDR3 size: 14 residues. V was trimmed by 1 base and J by 6 bases, leaving 10 bases between them. The CDR3 spells CASSLVRRTQPQHF. Here the CDR3 DNA reads TGTGCCAGCAGCTTAGTCCGGCGGACTCAGCCCCAGCATTTT.

This clone was seen more than once but under ten times. This chain uses TRBV30 with TRBJ1-5; D ambiguous. CDR3 length: 14 amino acids. Germline V gives CDR1 GTSNPN, CDR2 SVGIG (reference sequence). Trimming removed 1 base at V and 4 bases at J, with 11 bases between. This CDR3 is CAWSGSLWNQPQHF. The CDR3, as DNA: TGTGCCTGGAGTGGTAGCTTATGGAATCAGCCCCAGCATTTT.

V and J are TRBV7-9 and TRBJ1-5; D unresolved. Deletions cut 2 bases from V and 9 bases from J, with 14 bases between. Germline V CDR1 and CDR2: SEHNR, FQNEAQ (reference sequence). The CDR3 covers 14 residues. The CDR3 DNA is TGTGCCAGCAGCTTACCCACCGAGAGTGGGCCCCAGCATTTT. This encodes CASSLPTESGPQHF.

The chain is built from TRBV5-1 and TRBJ2-1, with TRBD2 identical over 8 bases. The V gene end was trimmed by 4 bases and the J gene end by 6 bases; junction bases not matched to a gene: 12. The CDR3 is made up of 16 amino acids. The germline CDR1 and CDR2 sequences are SGHRS and YFSETQ. DNA for the CDR3: TGCGCCAGCAGCCCCGCAGCGGGAGCTGGCTCCAATGAGCAGTTCTTC. It yields the protein CASSPAAGAGSNEQFF.

This clone was seen more than once but under ten times. The chain is built from TRBV28 and TRBJ1-2; a possible D gene is TRBD1 (6 bases). V lost 6 bases and J 8 bases, leaving 13 bases between the germline ends. The CDR3 is 12 amino acids. Germline V CDR1 and CDR2: MDHEN, SYDVKM. CDR3 bases: TGTGCCAGCAGGGCAACCAGGGGCGGCTACACCTTC. Translation: CASRATRGGYTF.

The chain combines TRBV5-4 with TRBJ1-1; unclear D gene. The germline V gene has CDR1 SGHNT and CDR2 YYREEE (reference sequence). The CDR3 is 16 residues long. The V end lost 0 bases, the J end lost 5 bases, and 17 bases lay between the germline ends. In nucleotides, the CDR3 is TGTGCCAGCAGCTTGGAAAGGTTGGGTCTTGGGACTGAAGCTTTCTTT. Its protein is CASSLERLGLGTEAFF.

This chain joins TRBV28 and TRBJ1-2; 7 positions agree with TRBD1. The CDR3 length is 14 residues. Germline V gives CDR1 MDHEN, CDR2 SYDVKM. With V trimmed by 7 bases and J by 3 bases, 8 bases remained unmatched. For the CDR3, the DNA is TGTGCCAGCAATCATGGGACAGTACACTATGGCTACACCTTC. This translates into CASNHGTVHYGYTF.

This sequence joins TRBV30 and TRBJ2-1; D is perhaps TRBD2 (5 bases). The ends were cut back, 3 bases at V and 10 bases at J, with 10 bases in the middle. The CDR3 length is 11 residues. Per the germline V gene, CDR1 is GTSNPN and CDR2 is SVGIG (reference sequence). CDR3: CAWRSRVEQFF. The CDR3 nucleotides are TGTGCCTGGAGATCGAGGGTGGAGCAGTTCTTC. Combining the CDR3 with reference TRBV30 and TRBJ2-1 gives the whole variable domain SQTIHQWPATLVQPVGSPLSLECTVEGTSNPNLYWYRQAAGRGLQLLFYSVGIGQISSEVPQNLSASRPQDRQFILSSKKLLLSDSGFYLCAWRSRVEQFFGPGTRLTVL.

This chain connects TRBV7-2 to TRBJ2-7, with a weak D call TRBD1 (5 bases). With 3 bases removed from V and 1 base from J, the gap between germline ends came to 16 bases. This CDR3 has 16 amino acids. The V gene's germline CDR1 is SGHTA and CDR2 FQGNSA. The CDR3 region has the DNA TGTGCCAGCAGCTTGTCCCGAATCTCAGGGTCCTACGAGCAGTACTTC. It encodes CASSLSRISGSYEQYF.

The table lists this clone with a few counts. The chain combines TRBV6-5 with TRBJ1-2, with a possible D match to TRBD1 (5 bases). The germline V gene has CDR1 MNHEY and CDR2 SVGAGI. Trimming removed 5 bases from V and 1 base from J, with 11 bases in between. This CDR3 has 14 residues. CDR3 in amino acids: CASSTRVGNYGYTF. The CDR3 nucleotides are TGTGCCAGCAGTACCAGGGTGGGTAACTATGGCTACACCTTC.

Only a few counts were recorded for this clone. The chain employs TRBV6-6 and TRBJ2-7; D may be TRBD1 (6 bases). Trimming removed 3 bases at V and 4 bases at J, with 16 bases between. The CDR3 extends over 15 amino acids. Per the germline V gene, CDR1 is MNHNY and CDR2 is SVGAGI (reference sequence). The DNA of the CDR3 is TGTGCCAGCAGTTATAACGACAGGCCTCCTTACGAGCAGTACTTC. Translating gives CASSYNDRPPYEQYF.

The V and J genes are TRBV9 and TRBJ2-1; the match to TRBD2 covers 9 bases. Germline CDR1 reads SGDLS; CDR2 reads YYNGEE. Trimming took 0 bases from V and 0 from J; bases not matched to a gene: 13. This CDR3 is built from 20 residues. This CDR3 reads CASSVAVTAGGRSSYNEQFF. Written as DNA, the CDR3 is TGTGCCAGCAGCGTAGCTGTAACAGCGGGGGGAAGGAGCTCCTACAATGAGCAGTTCTTC.

Only a few counts were recorded for this clone. The chain has TRBV11-1 and TRBJ1-1; 7 nucleotides align to TRBD1. V lost 3 bases, J lost 4 bases, and 8 bases stayed unmatched. The CDR3 has 15 residues. Germline CDR1 and CDR2: SGHAT and FQDESV (reference sequence). CDR3 bases: TGTGCCAGCAGCTTCTCAACTGGGACAGTCACTGAAGCTTTCTTT. This encodes CASSFSTGTVTEAFF.

This clone was recorded a few times. The genes are TRBV9 and TRBJ2-5, with a tentative D call TRBD2 (6 bases). The ends were cut back, 6 bases at V and 1 base at J, with 10 bases in the middle. Germline V gene lookup returns CDR1 SGDLS and CDR2 YYNGEE. The CDR3 extends over 13 amino acids. This CDR3 reads CASTRRGQETQYF. The CDR3 region has the DNA TGTGCCAGCACCCGGCGGGGCCAAGAGACCCAGTACTTC.

This clone has more than one count but fewer than ten. The chain employs TRBV28 and TRBJ2-3; TRBD1 matches at 9 bases. Trimming removed 6 bases from V and 5 bases from J; junction bases left unmatched: 9. The germline V gene has CDR1 MDHEN and CDR2 SYDVKM. The length of the CDR3 is 15 residues. CDR3 coding DNA: TGTGCCAGCAGCCAGGGACAGGGAATGCGAGATACGCAGTATTTT. Its translation is CASSQGQGMRDTQYF.

The gene calls are TRBV23-1 and TRBJ2-3, with TRBD1 matching over 8 bases. TRBV23-1 is an open reading frame whose function is uncertain. The J segment lost 0 bases and the V segment lost 2 bases, leaving 16 bases of the junction unmatched. This CDR3 is 20 amino acids long. The CDR3 nucleotides read TGCGCCAGCAGTCAACACAAGGACAGGGTGGGAACGACTAGCACAGATACGCAGTATTTT. Amino acid sequence: CASSQHKDRVGTTSTDTQYF.

The chain combines TRBV11-3 with TRBJ2-1; no definite D call. The CDR3 runs to 14 residues. Germline values: CDR1 SGHNT, CDR2 YENEEA. The germline V and J ends were trimmed by 0 bases and 7 bases, with 10 bases remaining between them. This CDR3 reads CASSLDQLWNEQFF. For the CDR3, the DNA is TGTGCCAGCAGCTTAGATCAATTATGGAATGAGCAGTTCTTC.

This chain uses TRBV9 with TRBJ2-2; D may match TRBD1 or TRBD2 (5 bases each). The CDR3 is 14 residues long. CDR1 is SGDLS, CDR2 YYNGEE, per germline. V gave up 0 bases and J gave up 6 bases, with 9 bases separating them. The CDR3 loop reads CASSVARGPGELFF. The CDR3 DNA follows: TGTGCCAGCAGCGTAGCTCGGGGACCCGGGGAGCTGTTTTTT.

This clone was observed a few times. The chain couples TRBV2 to TRBJ1-1; D unresolved. The germline V gene has CDR1 SNHLY and CDR2 FYNNEI. Between the trimmed V and J ends, which lost 7 bases and 2 bases, there was a span of 14 bases. The CDR3 covers 14 residues. The CDR3 DNA follows: TGTGCCAGCACGTCGGAGCTTCCTAACACTGAAGCTTTCTTT. Protein sequence: CASTSELPNTEAFF.

This chain links TRBV27 with TRBJ1-1, with 8 bases fitting TRBD1. The CDR3 spans 19 residues. Germline V gene data show CDR1 as MNHEY and CDR2 as SMNVEV (reference sequence). Trimming took 6 bases from V and 8 from J; bases not matched to a gene: 26. CDR3 protein: CASSQYSIRGLNTLKEAFF. DNA for the CDR3: TGTGCCAGCAGCCAGTACTCCATCAGGGGGCTGAATACTTTAAAAGAAGCTTTCTTT.